The text below deals with one T cell receptor (beta chain). The antigen is undetermined. PCR involved 60 Vbeta and 13 Jbeta primers. Only in-frame clones appear in the TCRdb table, and some are missing; sequencing was by immunoSEQ multiplex PCR. Seen here are approximately 140,000 clones, around 77% observed once, and the top ten hold 4.5% to 6%. The CDR3 is 14 residues long. With 2 bases removed from V and 0 bases from J, the gap between germline ends came to 9 bases. Looked up from germline, CDR1 is SGHRS and CDR2 is YFSETQ. This sample stems from a study of cytomegalovirus exposure and HLA in healthy donors. Study-level points and caveats: Several V segments, TRBV6-2 and TRBV6-3 among them, could not be told apart and were dropped.

V usage is TRBV5-1 and J usage is TRBJ2-7; the D is unclear. The sequence came from a woman aged 50 to 65 in good health and CMV-seronegative. Sample: PBMCs. The CDR3 DNA sequence: TGCGCCAGCAGCTTAGTTGGGCCCTCCTACGAGCAGTACTTC. Residues: CASSLVGPSYEQYF.